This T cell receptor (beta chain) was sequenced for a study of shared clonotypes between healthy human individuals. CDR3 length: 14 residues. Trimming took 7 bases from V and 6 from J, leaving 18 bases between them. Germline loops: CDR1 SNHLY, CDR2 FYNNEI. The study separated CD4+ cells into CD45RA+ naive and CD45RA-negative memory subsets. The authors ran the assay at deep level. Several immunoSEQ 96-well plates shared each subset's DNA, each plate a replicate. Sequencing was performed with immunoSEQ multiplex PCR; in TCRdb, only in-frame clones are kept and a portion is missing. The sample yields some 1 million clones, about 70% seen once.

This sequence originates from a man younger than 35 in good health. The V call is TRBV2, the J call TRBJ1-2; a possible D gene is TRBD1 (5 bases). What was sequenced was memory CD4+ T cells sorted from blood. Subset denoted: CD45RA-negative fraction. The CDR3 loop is CASIPIAATDGYTF. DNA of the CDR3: TGTGCCAGCATTCCGATTGCAGCGACAGATGGCTACACCTTC.